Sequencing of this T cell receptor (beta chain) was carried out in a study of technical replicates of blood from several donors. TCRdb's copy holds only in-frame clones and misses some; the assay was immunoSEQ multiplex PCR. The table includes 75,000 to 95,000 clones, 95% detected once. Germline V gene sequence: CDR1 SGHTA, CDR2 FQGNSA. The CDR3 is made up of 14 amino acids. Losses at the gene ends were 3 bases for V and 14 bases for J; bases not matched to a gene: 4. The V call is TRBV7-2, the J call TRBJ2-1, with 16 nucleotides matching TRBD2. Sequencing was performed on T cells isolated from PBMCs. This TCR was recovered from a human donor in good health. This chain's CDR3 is CASSLGTSGRAKFF. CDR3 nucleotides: TGTGCCAGCAGCTTGGGGACTAGCGGGAGGGCCAAGTTCTTC.